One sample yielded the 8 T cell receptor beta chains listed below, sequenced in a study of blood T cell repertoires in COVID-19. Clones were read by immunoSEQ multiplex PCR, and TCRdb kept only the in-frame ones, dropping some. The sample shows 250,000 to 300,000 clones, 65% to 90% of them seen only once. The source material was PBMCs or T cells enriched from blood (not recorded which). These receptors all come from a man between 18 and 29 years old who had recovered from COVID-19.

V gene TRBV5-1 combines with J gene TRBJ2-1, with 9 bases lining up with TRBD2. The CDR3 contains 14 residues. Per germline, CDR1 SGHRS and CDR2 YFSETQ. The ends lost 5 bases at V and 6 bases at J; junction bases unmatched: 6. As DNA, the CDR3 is TGCGCCAGCAGTCTTCCGACTAGCGGCAATGAGCAGTTCTTC. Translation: CASSLPTSGNEQFF.

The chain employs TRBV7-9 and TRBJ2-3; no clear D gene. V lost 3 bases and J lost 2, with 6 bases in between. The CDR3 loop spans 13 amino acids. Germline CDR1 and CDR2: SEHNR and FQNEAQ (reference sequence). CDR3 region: CASSFDSTDTQYF. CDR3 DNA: TGTGCCAGCAGCTTTGACTCCACAGATACGCAGTATTTT.

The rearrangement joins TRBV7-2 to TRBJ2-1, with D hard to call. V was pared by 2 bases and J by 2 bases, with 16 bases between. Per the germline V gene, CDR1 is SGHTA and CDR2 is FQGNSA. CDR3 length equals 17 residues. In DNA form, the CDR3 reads TGTGCCAGCAGCTTATCTTACCTAGTATGGGCCTACAATGAGCAGTTCTTC. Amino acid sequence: CASSLSYLVWAYNEQFF.

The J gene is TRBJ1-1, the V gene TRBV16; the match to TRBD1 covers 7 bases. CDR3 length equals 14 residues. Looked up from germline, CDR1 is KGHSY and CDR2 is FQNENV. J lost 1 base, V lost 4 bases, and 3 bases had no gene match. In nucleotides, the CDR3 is TGTGCCAGCAGCCTCAGGGGGGAGAACACTGAAGCTTTCTTT. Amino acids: CASSLRGENTEAFF.

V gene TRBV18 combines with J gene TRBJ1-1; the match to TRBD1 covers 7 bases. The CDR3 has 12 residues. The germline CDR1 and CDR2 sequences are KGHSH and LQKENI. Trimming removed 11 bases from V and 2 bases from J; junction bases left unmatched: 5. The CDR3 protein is CAGRDSNTEAFF. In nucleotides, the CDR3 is TGTGCCGGACGGGACAGCAACACTGAAGCTTTCTTT.

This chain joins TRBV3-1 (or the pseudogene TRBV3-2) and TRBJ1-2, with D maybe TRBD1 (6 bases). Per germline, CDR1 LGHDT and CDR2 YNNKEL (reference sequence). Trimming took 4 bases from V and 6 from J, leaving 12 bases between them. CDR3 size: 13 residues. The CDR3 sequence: CASSPMGQDGYTF. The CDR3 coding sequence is TGTGCCAGCAGCCCCATGGGACAAGATGGCTACACCTTC.

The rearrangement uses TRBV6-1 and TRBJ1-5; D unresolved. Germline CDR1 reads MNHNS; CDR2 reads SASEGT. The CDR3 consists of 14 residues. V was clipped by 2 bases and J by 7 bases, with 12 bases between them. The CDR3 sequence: CASSEIRGEQPQHF. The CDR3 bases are TGTGCCAGCAGTGAAATTCGCGGGGAACAGCCCCAGCATTTT.

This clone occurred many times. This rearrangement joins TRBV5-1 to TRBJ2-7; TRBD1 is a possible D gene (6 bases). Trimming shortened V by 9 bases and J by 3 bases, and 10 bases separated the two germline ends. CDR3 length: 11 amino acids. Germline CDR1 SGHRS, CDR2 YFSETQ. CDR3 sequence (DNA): TGCGCCACCACGGACAGCTACGAGCAGTACTTC. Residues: CATTDSYEQYF.